Presented here are 13 T cell receptor beta chains from one specimen sequenced in a study of blood T cell repertoires in COVID-19. Sequencing was performed with immunoSEQ multiplex PCR; in TCRdb, only in-frame clones are kept and a portion is missing. In the table there are some 270,000 clones, 80% to 90% of which are singletons. Sequencing was done on a sample of peripheral blood. All receptors come from an older woman with acute or convalescent COVID-19.

The rearrangement joins TRBV18 to TRBJ2-5, with 7 bases identical to TRBD2. After removal of 6 bases from V and 5 bases from J, the junction contained 6 bases not matched to a gene. Germline CDR1 KGHSH, CDR2 LQKENI. The CDR3 runs to 13 residues. The CDR3, as DNA: TGTGCCAGCTCTGGCGGACTAGTGGAGACCCAGTACTTC. This encodes CASSGGLVETQYF.

This chain links TRBV19 with TRBJ1-5; 8 bases match TRBD1. The V and J ends lost 5 bases and 4 bases, in that order; junction bases with no gene match: 7. Germline V lookup: CDR1 LNHDA, CDR2 SQIVND (reference sequence). The CDR3 covers 15 residues. The DNA of the CDR3 is TGTGCCAGTAGTTTCGGACAGGGAGGAAATCAGCCCCAGCATTTT. It yields the protein CASSFGQGGNQPQHF.

The chain joins TRBV9 to TRBJ2-2; 8 nucleotides line up with TRBD1. Trimming at V came to 4 bases and at J to 2 bases, leaving 7 bases not matched to a gene. CDR1 is SGDLS and CDR2 is YYNGEE in the germline V gene. The CDR3 length is 16 residues. This chain's CDR3 is CASSPNRGANTGELFF. The CDR3 DNA follows: TGTGCCAGCAGCCCCAACAGGGGGGCTAACACCGGGGAGCTGTTTTTT.

This chain uses TRBV7-2 with TRBJ2-3, with TRBD2 identical over 8 bases. The CDR3 loop spans 14 amino acids. V trimming: 6 bases; J trimming: 3 bases; junction bases outside the gene matches: 5. Germline assignment: CDR1 SGHTA and CDR2 FQGNSA. The CDR3 bases are TGTGCCAGCAGATCCGCGGGGGGAACAGATACGCAGTATTTT. This gives the protein CASRSAGGTDTQYF.

The genes are TRBV5-1 and TRBJ1-2, with TRBD1 identical over 9 bases. This CDR3 is 14 amino acids long. Germline V gene data show CDR1 as SGHRS and CDR2 as YFSETQ. V shed 6 bases and J 2 bases; nucleotides not matched to a gene: 5. The CDR3 protein is CASTPGQGNYGYTF. CDR3 nucleotides: TGCGCCAGCACCCCAGGACAGGGGAACTATGGCTACACCTTC. The full variable domain, rest sourced from reference TRBV5-1 and TRBJ1-2, is KAGVTQTPRYLIKTRGQQVTLSCSPISGHRSVSWYQQTPGQGLQFLFEYFSETQRNKGNFPGRFSGRQFSNSRSEMNVSTLELGDSALYLCASTPGQGNYGYTFGSGTRLTVV.

The chain recombines TRBV4-2 with TRBJ1-5; unclear D gene. V shed 0 bases and J shed 2 bases, with 11 bases lying between them. The CDR3 runs to 16 residues. Germline assignment: CDR1 LGHNA and CDR2 YNFKEQ. The CDR3 DNA is TGTGCCAGCAGCCAAGATCGTAGCAGCCGCAATCAGCCCCAGCATTTT. Amino acid sequence: CASSQDRSSRNQPQHF.

CDR3 loop: CASSGGVNTEAFF. In DNA form, the CDR3 reads TGTGCCAGCTCCGGGGGGGTGAACACTGAAGCTTTCTTT. V usage is TRBV18 and J usage is TRBJ1-1; D may be TRBD1 (5 bases). V lost 6 bases, J lost 0 bases, and 8 bases lay in between. The germline V gene encodes CDR1 KGHSH and CDR2 LQKENI. The CDR3 has 13 amino acids.

This chain connects TRBV29-1 to TRBJ2-1; D might be TRBD2 (7 bases). The CDR3 runs 15 residues. Germline loops: CDR1 SQVTM, CDR2 ANQGSEA. V dropped 5 bases and J dropped 2 bases, with 16 bases sitting between them. The CDR3 is CSVYAIGGPYNEQFF. The CDR3 DNA reads as TGCAGCGTTTACGCGATCGGGGGGCCCTACAATGAGCAGTTCTTC.

The chain recombines TRBV4-1 with TRBJ2-5; 7 bases are shared with TRBD2. The CDR3 has 15 amino acids. Germline CDR1 is MGHRA and CDR2 is YSYEKL. The junction had 6 bases not matched to a gene; V was cut back by 0 bases and J by 5 bases. The CDR3 protein is CASSQEQSGGETQYF. The CDR3, as DNA: TGCGCCAGCAGCCAAGAACAGTCCGGGGGGGAGACCCAGTACTTC.

Only one count was recorded for this clone. This chain joins TRBV29-1 and TRBJ1-4; tentative D call: TRBD1 (5 bases). The CDR3 loop spans 14 amino acids. V lost 4 bases and J 8 bases, leaving 17 bases between the germline ends. CDR1 is SQVTM and CDR2 is ANQGSEA in the germline V gene. The CDR3 reads CSVVGDSRGEKLFF. CDR3 DNA sequence: TGCAGCGTTGTGGGGGACTCACGCGGGGAAAAACTGTTTTTT.

Only one count was recorded for this clone. This rearrangement joins TRBV27 to TRBJ1-6; D is perhaps TRBD1 (6 bases). The CDR3 runs 14 residues. Germline CDR1 and CDR2: MNHEY and SMNVEV (reference sequence). The V end was cut by 5 bases, the J end by 12 bases, with 17 bases between. The CDR3 region is CASSRTADQGPLHF. CDR3 coding DNA: TGTGCCAGCAGTCGGACAGCGGACCAAGGACCCCTCCACTTT.

The rearrangement joins TRBV7-2 to TRBJ2-1; D may be TRBD2 (7 bases). Germline V CDR1 and CDR2: SGHTA, FQGNSA. This CDR3 region has 13 residues. Trimming pared 8 bases from V and 0 bases from J, leaving 8 bases between. CDR3 sequence (DNA): TGTGCCAGCGCGGGGGCCTCCTACAATGAGCAGTTCTTC. It codes for CASAGASYNEQFF.

J is TRBJ1-1 and V is TRBV30; D is ambiguous. With 3 bases removed from V and 1 base from J, the gap between germline ends came to 9 bases. Germline assignment: CDR1 GTSNPN and CDR2 SVGIG (reference sequence). The CDR3 extends over 13 amino acids. The chain's CDR3 is CAWSDRRNTEAFF. As DNA, the CDR3 is TGTGCCTGGAGCGATCGGAGGAACACTGAAGCTTTCTTT.